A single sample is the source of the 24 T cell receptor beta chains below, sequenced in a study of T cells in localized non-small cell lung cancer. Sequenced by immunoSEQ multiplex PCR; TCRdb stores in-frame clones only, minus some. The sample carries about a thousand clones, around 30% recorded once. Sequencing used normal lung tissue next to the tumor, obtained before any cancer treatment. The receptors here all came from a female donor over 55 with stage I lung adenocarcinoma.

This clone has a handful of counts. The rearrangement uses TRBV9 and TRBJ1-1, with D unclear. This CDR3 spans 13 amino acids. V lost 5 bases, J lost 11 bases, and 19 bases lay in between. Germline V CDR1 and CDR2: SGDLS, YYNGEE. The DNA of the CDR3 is TGTGCCAGCAGTGAGGGAGGCCTTAGAACGGCTTTCTTT. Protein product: CASSEGGLRTAFF. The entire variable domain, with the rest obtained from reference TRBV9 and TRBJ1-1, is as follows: DSGVTQTPKHLITATGQRVTLRCSPRSGDLSVYWYQQSLDQGLQFLIQYYNGEERAKGNILERFSAQQFPDLHSELNLSSLELGDSALYFCASSEGGLRTAFFGQGTRLTVV.

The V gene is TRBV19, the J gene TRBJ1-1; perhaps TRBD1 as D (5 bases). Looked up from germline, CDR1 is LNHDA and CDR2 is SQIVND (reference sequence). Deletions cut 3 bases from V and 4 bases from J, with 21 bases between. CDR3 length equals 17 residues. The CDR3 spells CASSIGSLGGKGTEAFF. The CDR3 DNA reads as TGTGCCAGTAGTATTGGGTCCCTGGGGGGTAAAGGCACTGAAGCTTTCTTT.

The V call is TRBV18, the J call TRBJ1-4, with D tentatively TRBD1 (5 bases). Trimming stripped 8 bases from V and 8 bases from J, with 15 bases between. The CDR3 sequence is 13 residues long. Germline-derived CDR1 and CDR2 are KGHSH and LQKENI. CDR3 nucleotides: TGTGCCAGCAAGGGCAGGGTGAAAGAAAAACTGTTTTTT. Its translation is CASKGRVKEKLFF.

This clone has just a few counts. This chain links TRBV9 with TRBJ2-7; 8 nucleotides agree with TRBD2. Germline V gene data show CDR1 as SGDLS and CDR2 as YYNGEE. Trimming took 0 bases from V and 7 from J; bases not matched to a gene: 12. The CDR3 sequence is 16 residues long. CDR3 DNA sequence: TGTGCCAGCAGCGTAGTAAGTAGCGGGAAGGGGAGTGAGCAGTACTTC. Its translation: CASSVVSSGKGSEQYF.

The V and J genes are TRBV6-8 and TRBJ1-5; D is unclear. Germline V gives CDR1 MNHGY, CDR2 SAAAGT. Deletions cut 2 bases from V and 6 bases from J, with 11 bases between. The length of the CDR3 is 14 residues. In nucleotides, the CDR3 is TGTGCCAGCAGTTACCTTCCAGTAGGTCAGCCCCAGCATTTT. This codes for CASSYLPVGQPQHF.

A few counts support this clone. The CDR3 DNA reads TGTGCCAGCAGCTTAGGAGGGATCTCCAATGAGCAGTTCTTC. Translating gives CASSLGGISNEQFF. The chain combines TRBV11-3 with TRBJ2-1, with TRBD2 as a possible D gene (5 bases). V was shortened by 1 base and J by 6 bases, with 10 bases between the two germline ends. The CDR3 has 14 residues. Germline CDR1 reads SGHNT; CDR2 reads YENEEA.

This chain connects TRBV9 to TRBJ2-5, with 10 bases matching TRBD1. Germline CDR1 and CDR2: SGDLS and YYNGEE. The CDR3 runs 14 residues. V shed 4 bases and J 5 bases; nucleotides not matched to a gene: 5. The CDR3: CASSPWDRGETQYF. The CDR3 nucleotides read TGTGCCAGCAGCCCTTGGGACAGGGGTGAGACCCAGTACTTC.

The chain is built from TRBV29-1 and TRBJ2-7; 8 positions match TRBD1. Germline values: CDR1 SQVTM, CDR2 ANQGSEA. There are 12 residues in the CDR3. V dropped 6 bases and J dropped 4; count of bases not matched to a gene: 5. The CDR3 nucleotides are TGCAGCGTACGACAGGGGAAGTACGAGCAGTACTTC. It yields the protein CSVRQGKYEQYF.

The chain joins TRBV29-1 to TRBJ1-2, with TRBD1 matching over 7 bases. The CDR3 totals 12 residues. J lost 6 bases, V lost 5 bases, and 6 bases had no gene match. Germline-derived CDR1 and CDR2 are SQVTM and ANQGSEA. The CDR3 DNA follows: TGCAGCGTTACGCAGGGGGGGGATGGCTACACCTTC. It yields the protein CSVTQGGDGYTF.

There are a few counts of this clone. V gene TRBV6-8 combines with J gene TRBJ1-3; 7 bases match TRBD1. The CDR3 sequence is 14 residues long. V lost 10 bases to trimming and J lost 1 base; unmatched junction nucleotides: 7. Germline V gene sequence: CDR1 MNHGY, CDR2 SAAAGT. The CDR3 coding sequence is TGTGCCATCACCCCGACAGGGTCTGGAAACACCATATATTTT. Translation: CAITPTGSGNTIYF.

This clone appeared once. CDR3 in DNA: TGTGCCAGCTCACCCCTCCCCGCGGGAGGTGAGGACGAGCAGTACTTC. Translated: CASSPLPAGGEDEQYF. The chain joins TRBV18 to TRBJ2-7, with TRBD2 matching over 8 bases. Germline CDR1 KGHSH, CDR2 LQKENI. Trimming took 3 bases from V and 5 from J; bases not matched to a gene: 12. The CDR3 totals 16 residues.

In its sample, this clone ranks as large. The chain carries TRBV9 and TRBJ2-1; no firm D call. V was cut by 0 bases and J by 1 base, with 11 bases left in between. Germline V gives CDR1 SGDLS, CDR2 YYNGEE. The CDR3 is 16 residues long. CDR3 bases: TGTGCCAGCAGCGTAGGGTGGGATGTTTCCTACAATGAGCAGTTCTTC. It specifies CASSVGWDVSYNEQFF.

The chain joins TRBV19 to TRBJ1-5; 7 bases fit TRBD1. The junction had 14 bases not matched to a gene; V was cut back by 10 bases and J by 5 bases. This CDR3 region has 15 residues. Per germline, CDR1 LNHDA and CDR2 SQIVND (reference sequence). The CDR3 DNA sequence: TGTGCCACCCAAGTCCGAGACAGGGAATATCAGCCCCAGCATTTT. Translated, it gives CATQVRDREYQPQHF.

Here the CDR3 reads CSVSGQGIGTGELFF. CDR3 sequence (DNA): TGCAGCGTCTCGGGACAGGGTATAGGGACCGGGGAGCTGTTTTTT. The chain joins TRBV29-1 to TRBJ2-2; TRBD1 matches 9 bases. After removal of 6 bases from V and 5 bases from J, the junction contained 10 bases not matched to a gene. This CDR3 region has 15 residues. CDR1 SQVTM and CDR2 ANQGSEA come from the germline V gene.

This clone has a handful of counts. CDR3 sequence reads: CASSAKADGLLNTEAFF. In DNA form, the CDR3 reads TGTGCCAGCAGCGCAAAAGCCGATGGACTTCTGAACACTGAAGCTTTCTTT. The rearrangement joins TRBV9 to TRBJ1-1; D is unclear. Germline CDR1 is SGDLS and CDR2 is YYNGEE. Deletions cut 3 bases from V and 0 bases from J, with 18 bases between. The CDR3 is made up of 17 amino acids.

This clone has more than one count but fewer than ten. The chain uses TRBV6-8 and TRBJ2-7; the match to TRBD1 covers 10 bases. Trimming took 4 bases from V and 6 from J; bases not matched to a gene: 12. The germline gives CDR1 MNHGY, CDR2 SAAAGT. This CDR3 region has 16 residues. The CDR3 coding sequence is TGTGCCAGCAGTTCATTAAGACAGGGGGCGGCCATCGAGCAGTACTTC. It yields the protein CASSSLRQGAAIEQYF.

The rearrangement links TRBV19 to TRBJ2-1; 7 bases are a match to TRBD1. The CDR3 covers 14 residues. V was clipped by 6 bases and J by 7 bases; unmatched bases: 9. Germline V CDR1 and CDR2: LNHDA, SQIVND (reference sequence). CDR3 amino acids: CASSDRGRDNEQFF. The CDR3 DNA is TGTGCCAGTAGCGATAGGGGGCGCGATAATGAGCAGTTCTTC.

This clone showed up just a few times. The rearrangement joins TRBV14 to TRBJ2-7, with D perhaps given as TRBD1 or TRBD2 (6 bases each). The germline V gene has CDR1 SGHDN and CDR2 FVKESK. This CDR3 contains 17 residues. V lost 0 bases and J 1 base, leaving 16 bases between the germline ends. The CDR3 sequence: CASSQDLGGPRSYEQYF. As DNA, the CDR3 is TGTGCCAGCAGCCAAGATCTAGGGGGGCCGCGATCCTACGAGCAGTACTTC.

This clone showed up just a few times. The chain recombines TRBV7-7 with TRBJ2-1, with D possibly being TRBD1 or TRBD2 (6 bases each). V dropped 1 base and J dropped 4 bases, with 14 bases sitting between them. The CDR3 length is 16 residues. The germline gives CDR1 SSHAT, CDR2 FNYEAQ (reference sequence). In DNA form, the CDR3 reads TGTGCCAGCAGCTTAGTTGGGGGCGGAGGGTACAATGAGCAGTTCTTC. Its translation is CASSLVGGGGYNEQFF.

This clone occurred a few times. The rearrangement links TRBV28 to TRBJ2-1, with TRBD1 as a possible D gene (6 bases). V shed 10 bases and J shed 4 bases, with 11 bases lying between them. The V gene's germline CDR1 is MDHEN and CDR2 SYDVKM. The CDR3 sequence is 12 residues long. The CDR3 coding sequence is TGTGCCACCACACAGGGTTACAATGAGCAGTTCTTC. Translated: CATTQGYNEQFF.

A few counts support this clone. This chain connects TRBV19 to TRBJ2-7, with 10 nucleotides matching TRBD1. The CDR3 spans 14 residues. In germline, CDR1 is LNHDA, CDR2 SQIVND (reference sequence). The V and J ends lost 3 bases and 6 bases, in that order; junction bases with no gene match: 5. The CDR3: CASSMRDRGGEQYF. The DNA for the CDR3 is TGTGCCAGTAGTATGCGGGACAGGGGTGGCGAGCAGTACTTC.

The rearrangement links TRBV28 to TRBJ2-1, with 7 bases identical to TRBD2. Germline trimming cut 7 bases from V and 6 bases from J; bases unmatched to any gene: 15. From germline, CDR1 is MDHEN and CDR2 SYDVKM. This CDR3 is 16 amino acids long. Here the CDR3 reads CASKTDLDGTTNEQFF. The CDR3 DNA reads TGTGCCAGCAAAACAGACCTAGACGGGACTACCAATGAGCAGTTCTTC. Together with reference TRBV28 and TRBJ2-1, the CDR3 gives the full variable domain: DVKVTQSSRYLVKRTGEKVFLECVQDMDHENMFWYRQDPGLGLRLIYFSYDVKMKEKGDIPEGYSVSREKKERFSLILESASTNQTSMYLCASKTDLDGTTNEQFFGPGTRLTVL.

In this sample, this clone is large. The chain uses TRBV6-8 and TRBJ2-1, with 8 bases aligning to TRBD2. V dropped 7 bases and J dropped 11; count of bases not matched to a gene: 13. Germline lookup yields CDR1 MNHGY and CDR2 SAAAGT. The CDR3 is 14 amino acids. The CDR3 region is CASTITDSGTQQFF. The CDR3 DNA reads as TGTGCCAGCACTATTACCGATAGCGGGACACAGCAGTTCTTC.

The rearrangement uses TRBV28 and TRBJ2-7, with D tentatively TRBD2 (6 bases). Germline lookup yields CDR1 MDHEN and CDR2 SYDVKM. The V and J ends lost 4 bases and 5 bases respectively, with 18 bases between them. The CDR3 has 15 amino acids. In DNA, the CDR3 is TGTGCCAGCAGTTCCCTATATACGACTAGTAACGAGCAGTACTTC. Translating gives CASSSLYTTSNEQYF.